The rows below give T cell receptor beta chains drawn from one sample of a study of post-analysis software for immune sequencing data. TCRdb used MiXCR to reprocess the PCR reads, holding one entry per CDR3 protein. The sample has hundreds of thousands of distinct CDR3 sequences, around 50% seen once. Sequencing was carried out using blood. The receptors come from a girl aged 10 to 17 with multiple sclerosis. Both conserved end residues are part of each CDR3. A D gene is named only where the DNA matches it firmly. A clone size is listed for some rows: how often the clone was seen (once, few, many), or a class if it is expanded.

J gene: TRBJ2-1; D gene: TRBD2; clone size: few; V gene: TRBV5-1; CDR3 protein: CASSSATSGMFNEQFF
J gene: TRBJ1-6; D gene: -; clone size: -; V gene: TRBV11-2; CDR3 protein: CASSQSNSPLHF
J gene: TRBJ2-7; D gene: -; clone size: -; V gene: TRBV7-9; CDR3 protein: CASSARSFYEQYF
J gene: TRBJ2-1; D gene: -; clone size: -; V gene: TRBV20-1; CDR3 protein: CSAQTPTRGYNEQFF
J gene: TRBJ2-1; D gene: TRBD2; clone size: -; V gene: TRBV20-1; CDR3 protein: CSARSPSGNEQFF
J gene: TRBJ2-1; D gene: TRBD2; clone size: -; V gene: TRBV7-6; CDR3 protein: CASSLATGLVDEQFF
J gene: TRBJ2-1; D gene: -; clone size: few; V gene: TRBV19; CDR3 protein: CASTAGPSSYNEQFF
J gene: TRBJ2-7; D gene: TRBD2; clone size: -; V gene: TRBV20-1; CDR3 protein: CSAETSGKVYEQYF
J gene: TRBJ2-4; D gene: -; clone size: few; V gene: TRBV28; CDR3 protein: CASSRPGTEGDIQYF
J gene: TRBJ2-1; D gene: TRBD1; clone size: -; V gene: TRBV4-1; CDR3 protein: CASSQPRDRDYNEQFF
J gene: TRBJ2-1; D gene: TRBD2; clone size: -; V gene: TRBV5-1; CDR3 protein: CASSLWLGTSGRSEQFF
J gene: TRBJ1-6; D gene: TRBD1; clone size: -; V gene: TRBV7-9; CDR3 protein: CASSLDRGVNSPLHF
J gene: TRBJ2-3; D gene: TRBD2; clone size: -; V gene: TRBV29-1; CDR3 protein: CSGLAGGGTDTQYF
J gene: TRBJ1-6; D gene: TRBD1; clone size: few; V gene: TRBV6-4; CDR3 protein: CASSDGTGGSPLHF
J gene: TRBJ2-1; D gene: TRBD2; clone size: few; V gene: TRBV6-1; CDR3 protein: CASRRRSGLAGVLNEQFF
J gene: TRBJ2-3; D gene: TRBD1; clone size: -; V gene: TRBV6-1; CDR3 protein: CATTKTGGDTNTQYF
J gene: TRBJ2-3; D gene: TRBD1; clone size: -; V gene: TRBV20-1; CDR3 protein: CSAKRQGSTDTQYF
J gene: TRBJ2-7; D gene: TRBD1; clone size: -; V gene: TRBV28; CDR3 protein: CASSSSPGQRSYEQYF
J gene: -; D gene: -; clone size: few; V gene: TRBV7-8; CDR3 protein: CASSLDGGPDAYEQYF
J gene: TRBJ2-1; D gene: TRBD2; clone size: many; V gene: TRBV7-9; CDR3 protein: CASNLAGEVGEQFF
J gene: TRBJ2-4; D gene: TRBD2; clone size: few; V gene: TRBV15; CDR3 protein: CATSRASGWEGKNIQYF
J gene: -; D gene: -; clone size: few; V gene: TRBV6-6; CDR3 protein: CASRLTANSYEQYF